The rows below give T cell receptor beta chains drawn from one sample of a study of shared clonotypes between healthy human individuals. Using immunoSEQ multiplex PCR, the repertoire was profiled, and TCRdb retains in-frame clones only, with some absent. The data show about 2.4 million clones, with more than 80% seen just once and more than 0.12% held by the top ten. Sequencing was done on a sample of naive CD4+ T cells sorted from blood. These receptors originate from a man aged 18 to 30 in good health. Each CDR3 is given with its conserved first and last residue. A row's size may be missing; if present it is once, few, many or a size class.

v_gene	j_gene	abundance	CDR3aa
TRBV19	TRBJ2-7	once	CASSISGRAYEQYF
TRBV27	TRBJ1-2	NA	CASSLGGSPNYGYTF
TRBV2	TRBJ2-7	NA	CASRQSGGTYEQYF
TRBV30	TRBJ1-2	once	CAWSPKDRIYGYTF
TRBV18	TRBJ2-5	NA	CASSPNVQETQYF
TRBV6-1	TRBJ1-6	NA	CASNNAALNSPLHF
TRBV27	TRBJ1-5	NA	CASSSIRDRANQPQHF
TRBV5-5	TRBJ2-7	NA	CASTPPGRAGGPSEQYF
TRBV19	TRBJ1-5	NA	CASSWSGTGGNQPQHF
TRBV5-1	TRBJ2-2	NA	CASSGGAGTGELFF
TRBV7-9	TRBJ2-6	NA	CASSSPGISGANVLTF
TRBV5-4	TRBJ2-5	NA	CASSMQETQYF
TRBV6-6	TRBJ1-2	NA	CASNRASVYGYTF
TRBV28	TRBJ1-1	NA	CASSPRRTDAFF
TRBV29-1	TRBJ2-7	NA	CSVGGLGNSYEQYF
TRBV5-1	TRBJ2-7	NA	CASSLAGQASPEYEQYF
TRBV6-5	TRBJ1-5	NA	CASSYSRDFSNQPQHF